This TCR beta chain was profiled in a study of blood T cell repertoires in COVID-19. In the study overall: PBMCs, B-cell-depleted T cells, or T cells were the source of the cDNA or gDNA that made up the material.

CDR1 and CDR2 (germline): MNHEY, SMNVEV (reference sequence). The CDR3 contains 16 residues. The ends were cut back, 0 bases at V and 0 bases at J, with 11 bases in the middle. Some clones are missing from TCRdb's copy, which holds only in-frame ones; the method was immunoSEQ multiplex PCR. The sample lists under 200,000 clones, 60% to 85% occurring once. The sequence came from a man aged 60-69 years with acute or convalescent COVID-19. The chain carries TRBV27 and TRBJ1-1; possible D gene TRBD1, 5 bases. The sample was peripheral blood. The CDR3 spells CASSLSRDSMNTEAFF. CDR3 DNA sequence: TGTGCCAGCAGTTTATCGCGTGACAGCATGAACACTGAAGCTTTCTTT.